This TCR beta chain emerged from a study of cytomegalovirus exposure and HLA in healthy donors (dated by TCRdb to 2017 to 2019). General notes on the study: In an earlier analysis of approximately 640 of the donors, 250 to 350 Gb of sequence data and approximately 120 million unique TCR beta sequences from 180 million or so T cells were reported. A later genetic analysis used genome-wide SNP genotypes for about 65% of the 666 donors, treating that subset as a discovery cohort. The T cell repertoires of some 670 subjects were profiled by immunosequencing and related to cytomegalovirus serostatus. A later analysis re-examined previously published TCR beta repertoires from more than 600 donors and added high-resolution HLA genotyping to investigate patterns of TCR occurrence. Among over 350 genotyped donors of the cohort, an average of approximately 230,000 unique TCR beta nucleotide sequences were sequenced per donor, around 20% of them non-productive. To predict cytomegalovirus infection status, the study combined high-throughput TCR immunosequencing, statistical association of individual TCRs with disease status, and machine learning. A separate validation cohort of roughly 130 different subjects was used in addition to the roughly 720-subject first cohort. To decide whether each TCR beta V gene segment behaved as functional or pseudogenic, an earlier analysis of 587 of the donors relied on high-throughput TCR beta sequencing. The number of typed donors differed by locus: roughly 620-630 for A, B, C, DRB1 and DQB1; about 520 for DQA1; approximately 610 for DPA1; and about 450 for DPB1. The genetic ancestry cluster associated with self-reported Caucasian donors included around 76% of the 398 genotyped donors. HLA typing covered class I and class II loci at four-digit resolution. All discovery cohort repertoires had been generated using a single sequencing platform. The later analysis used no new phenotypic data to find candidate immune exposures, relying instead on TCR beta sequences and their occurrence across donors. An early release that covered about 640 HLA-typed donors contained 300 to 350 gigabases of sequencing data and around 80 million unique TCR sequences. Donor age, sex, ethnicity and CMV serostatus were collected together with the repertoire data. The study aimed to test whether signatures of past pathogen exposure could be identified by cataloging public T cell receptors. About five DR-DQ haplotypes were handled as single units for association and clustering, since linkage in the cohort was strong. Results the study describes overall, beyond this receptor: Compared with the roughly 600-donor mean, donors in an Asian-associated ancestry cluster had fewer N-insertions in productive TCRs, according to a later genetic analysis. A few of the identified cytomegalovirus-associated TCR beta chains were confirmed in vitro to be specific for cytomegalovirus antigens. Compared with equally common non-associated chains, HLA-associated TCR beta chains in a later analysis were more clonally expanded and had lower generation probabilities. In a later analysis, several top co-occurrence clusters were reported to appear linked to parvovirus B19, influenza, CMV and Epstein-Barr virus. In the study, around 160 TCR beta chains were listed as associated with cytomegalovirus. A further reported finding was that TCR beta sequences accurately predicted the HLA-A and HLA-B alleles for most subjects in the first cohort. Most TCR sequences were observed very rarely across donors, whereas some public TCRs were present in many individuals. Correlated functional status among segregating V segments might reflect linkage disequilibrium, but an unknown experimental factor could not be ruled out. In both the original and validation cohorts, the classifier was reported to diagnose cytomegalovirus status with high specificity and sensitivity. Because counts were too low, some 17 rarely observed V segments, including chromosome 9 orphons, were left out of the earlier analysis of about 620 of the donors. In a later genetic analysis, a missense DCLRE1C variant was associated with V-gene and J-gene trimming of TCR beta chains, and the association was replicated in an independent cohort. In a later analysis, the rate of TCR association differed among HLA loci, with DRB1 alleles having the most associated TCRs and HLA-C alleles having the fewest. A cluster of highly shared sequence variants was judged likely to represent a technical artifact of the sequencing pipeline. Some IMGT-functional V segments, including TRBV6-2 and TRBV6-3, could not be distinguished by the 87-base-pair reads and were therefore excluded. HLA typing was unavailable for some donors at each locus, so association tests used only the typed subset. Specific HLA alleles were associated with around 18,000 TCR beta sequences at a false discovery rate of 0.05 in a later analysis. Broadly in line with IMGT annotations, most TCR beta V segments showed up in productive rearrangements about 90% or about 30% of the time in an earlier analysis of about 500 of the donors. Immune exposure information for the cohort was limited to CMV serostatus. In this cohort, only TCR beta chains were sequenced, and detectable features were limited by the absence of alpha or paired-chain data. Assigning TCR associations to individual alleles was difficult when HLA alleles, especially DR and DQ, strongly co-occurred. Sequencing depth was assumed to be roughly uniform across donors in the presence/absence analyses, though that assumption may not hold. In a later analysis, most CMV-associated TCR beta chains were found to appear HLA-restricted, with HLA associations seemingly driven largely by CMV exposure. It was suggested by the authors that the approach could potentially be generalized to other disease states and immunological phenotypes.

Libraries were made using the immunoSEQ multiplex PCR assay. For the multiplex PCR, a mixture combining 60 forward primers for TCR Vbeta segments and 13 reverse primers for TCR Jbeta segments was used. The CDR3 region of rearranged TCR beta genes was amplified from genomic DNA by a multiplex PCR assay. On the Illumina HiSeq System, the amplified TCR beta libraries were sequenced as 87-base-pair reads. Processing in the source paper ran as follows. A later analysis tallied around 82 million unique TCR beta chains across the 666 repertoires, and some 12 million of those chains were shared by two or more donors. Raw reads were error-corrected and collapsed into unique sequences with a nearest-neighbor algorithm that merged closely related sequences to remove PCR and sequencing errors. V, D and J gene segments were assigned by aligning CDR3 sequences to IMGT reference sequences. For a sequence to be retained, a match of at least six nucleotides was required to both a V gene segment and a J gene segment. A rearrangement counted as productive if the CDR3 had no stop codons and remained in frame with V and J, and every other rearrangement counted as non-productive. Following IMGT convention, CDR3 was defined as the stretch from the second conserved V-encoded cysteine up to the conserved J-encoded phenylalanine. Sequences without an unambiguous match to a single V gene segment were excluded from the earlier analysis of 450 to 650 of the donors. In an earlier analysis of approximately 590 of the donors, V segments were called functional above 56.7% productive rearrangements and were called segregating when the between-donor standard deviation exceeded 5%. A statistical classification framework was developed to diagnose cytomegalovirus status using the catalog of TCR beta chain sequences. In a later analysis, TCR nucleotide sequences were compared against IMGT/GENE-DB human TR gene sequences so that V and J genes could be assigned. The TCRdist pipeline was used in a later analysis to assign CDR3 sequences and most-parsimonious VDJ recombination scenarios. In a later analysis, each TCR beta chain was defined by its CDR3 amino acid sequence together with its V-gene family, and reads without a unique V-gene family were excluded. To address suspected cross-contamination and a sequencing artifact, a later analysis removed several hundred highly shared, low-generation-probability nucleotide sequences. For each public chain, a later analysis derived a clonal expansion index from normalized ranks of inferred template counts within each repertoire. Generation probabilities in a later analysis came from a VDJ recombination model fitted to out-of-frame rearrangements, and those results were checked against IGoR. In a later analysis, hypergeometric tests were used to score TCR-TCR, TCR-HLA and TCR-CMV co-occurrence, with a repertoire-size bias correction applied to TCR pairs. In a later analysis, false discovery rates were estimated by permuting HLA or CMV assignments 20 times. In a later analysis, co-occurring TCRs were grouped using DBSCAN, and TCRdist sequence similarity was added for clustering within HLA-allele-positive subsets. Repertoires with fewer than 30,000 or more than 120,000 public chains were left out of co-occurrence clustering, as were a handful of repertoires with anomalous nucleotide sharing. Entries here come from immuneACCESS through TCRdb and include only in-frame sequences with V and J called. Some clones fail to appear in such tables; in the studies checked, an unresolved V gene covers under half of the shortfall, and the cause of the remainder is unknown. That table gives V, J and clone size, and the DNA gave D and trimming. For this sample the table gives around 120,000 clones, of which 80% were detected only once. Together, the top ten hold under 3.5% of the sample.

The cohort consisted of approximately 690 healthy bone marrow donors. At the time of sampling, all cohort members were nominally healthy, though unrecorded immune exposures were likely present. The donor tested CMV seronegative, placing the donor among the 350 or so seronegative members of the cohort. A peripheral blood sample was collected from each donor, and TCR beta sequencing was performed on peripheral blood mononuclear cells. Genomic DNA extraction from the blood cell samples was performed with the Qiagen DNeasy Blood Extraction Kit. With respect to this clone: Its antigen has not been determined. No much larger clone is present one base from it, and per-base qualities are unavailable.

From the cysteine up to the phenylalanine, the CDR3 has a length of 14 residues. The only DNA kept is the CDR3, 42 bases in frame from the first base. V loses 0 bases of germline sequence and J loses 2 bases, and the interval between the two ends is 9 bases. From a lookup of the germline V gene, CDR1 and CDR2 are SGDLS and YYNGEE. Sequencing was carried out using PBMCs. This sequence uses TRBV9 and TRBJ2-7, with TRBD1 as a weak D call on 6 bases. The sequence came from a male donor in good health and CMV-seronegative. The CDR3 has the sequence CASSVDQGPYEQYF. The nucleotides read TGTGCCAGCAGCGTAGACCAGGGGCCCTACGAGCAGTACTTC.